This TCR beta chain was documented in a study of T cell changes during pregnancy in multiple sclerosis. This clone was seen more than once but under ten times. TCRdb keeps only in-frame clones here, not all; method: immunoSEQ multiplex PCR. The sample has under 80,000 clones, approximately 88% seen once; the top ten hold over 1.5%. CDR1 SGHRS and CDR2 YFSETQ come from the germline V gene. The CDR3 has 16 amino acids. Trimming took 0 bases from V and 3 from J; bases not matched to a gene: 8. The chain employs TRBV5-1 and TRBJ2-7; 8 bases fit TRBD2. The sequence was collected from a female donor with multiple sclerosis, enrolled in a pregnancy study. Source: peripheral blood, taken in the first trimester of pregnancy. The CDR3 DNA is TGCGCCAGCAGCTTGGATTACGGGAGGGCCGTCTACGAGCAGTACTTC. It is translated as CASSLDYGRAVYEQYF.